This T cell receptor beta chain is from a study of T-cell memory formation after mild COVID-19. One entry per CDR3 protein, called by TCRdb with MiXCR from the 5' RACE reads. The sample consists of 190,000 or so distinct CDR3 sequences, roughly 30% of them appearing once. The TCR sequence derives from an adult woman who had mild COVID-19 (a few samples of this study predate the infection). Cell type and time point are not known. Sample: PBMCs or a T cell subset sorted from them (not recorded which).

CDR3 DNA: TGTGCCAGCAGCCAAGCGGACGCAATCTATGGCTACACCTTC. Residues: CASSQADAIYGYTF. The rearrangement uses TRBV14 and TRBJ1-2; D ambiguous. Germline CDR1 SGHDN, CDR2 FVKESK. The CDR3 is 14 residues long. Trimming cost V 1 base and J 4 bases, with 10 bases left between them.